Here is one T cell receptor beta chain with its context. TCRdb's copy holds only in-frame clones and misses some; the assay was immunoSEQ multiplex PCR. This table holds 170,000 or so clones, about 93% found once. This record comes from a study of control samples from healthy donors and cancer patients. The junction had 8 bases not matched to a gene; V was cut back by 5 bases and J by 6 bases. Germline lookup yields CDR1 MNHNY and CDR2 SVGAGI (reference sequence). The CDR3 runs to 15 residues. The clonotype comes from a man aged 18 to 35 in good health. The chain combines TRBV6-6 with TRBJ2-3, with 10 bases matching TRBD1. Sequenced material: blood. The CDR3 DNA sequence: TGTGCCAGCAGTGGCCGGGACAGGGGTGGGGATACGCAGTATTTT. It encodes CASSGRDRGGDTQYF.